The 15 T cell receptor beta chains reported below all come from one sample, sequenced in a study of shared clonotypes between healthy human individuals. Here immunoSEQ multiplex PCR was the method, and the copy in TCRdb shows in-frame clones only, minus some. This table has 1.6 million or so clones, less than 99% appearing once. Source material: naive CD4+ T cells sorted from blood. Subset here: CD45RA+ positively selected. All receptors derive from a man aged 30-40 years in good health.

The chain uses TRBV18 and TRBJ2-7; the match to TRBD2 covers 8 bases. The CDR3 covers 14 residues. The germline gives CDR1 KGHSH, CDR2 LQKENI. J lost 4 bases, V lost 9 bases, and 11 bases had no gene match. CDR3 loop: CASRSGRLQYEQYF. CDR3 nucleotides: TGTGCCAGTCGCAGCGGGAGACTCCAGTACGAGCAGTACTTC.

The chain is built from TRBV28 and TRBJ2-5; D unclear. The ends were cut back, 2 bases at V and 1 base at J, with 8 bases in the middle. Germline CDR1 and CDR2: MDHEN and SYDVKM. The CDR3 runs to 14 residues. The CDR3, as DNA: TGTGCCAGCAGTTTAACCGGGTCCCAAGAGACCCAGTACTTC. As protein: CASSLTGSQETQYF. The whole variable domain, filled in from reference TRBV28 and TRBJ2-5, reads DVKVTQSSRYLVKRTGEKVFLECVQDMDHENMFWYRQDPGLGLRLIYFSYDVKMKEKGDIPEGYSVSREKKERFSLILESASTNQTSMYLCASSLTGSQETQYFGPGTRLLVL.

The CDR3 protein is CASSRGTSGSWEQYF. The DNA for the CDR3 is TGTGCCAGCAGCCGCGGGACTAGCGGGAGTTGGGAGCAGTACTTC. V is TRBV13 and J is TRBJ2-7; 14 positions agree with TRBD2. Germline CDR1 reads PRHDT; CDR2 reads FYEKMQ (reference sequence). V shed 5 bases, J shed 7 bases, and the junction held 7 bases outside the gene matches. The CDR3 covers 15 residues.

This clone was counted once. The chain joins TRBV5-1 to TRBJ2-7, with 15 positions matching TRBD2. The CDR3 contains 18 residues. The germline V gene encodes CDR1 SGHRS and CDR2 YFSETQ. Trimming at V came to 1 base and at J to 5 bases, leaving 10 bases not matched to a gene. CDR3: CASSLKGLAGGTSHEQYF. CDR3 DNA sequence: TGCGCCAGCAGCTTGAAGGGACTAGCGGGAGGAACATCTCACGAGCAGTACTTC.

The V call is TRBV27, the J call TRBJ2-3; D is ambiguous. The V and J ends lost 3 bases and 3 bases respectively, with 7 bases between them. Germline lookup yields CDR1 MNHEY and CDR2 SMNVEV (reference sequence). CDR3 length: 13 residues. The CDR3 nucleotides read TGTGCCAGCAGTTTGTGGAAAACAGATACGCAGTATTTT. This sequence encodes CASSLWKTDTQYF.

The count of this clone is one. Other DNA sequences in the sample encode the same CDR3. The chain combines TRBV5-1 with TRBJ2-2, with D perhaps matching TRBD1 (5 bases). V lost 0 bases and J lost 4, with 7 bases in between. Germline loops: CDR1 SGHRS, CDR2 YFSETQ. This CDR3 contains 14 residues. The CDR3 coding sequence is TGCGCCAGCAGCTTGGGACAGACCACCGGGGAGCTGTTTTTT. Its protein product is CASSLGQTTGELFF. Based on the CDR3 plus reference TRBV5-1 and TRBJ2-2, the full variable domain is KAGVTQTPRYLIKTRGQQVTLSCSPISGHRSVSWYQQTPGQGLQFLFEYFSETQRNKGNFPGRFSGRQFSNSRSEMNVSTLELGDSALYLCASSLGQTTGELFFGEGSRLTVL.

DNA for the CDR3: TGCGCCAGCAGCTTGGGACTAGTTTCCGATGAGCAGTTCTTC. It specifies CASSLGLVSDEQFF. This rearrangement joins TRBV5-1 to TRBJ2-1, with a possible D match to TRBD2 (6 bases). The germline gives CDR1 SGHRS, CDR2 YFSETQ. Trimming left V 0 bases short and J 8 bases short, with 12 bases between. CDR3 length equals 14 residues.

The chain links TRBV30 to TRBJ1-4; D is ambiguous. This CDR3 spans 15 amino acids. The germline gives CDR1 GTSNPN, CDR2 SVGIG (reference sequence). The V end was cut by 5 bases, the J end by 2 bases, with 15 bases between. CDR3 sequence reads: CAWAPKGGTNEKLFF. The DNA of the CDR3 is TGTGCCTGGGCCCCTAAGGGAGGGACTAATGAAAAACTGTTTTTT.

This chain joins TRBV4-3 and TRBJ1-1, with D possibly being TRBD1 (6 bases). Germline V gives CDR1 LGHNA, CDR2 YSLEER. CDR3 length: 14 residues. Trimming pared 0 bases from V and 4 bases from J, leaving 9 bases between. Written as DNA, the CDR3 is TGCGCCAGCAGCCAAGAAGGGGGTCGCACTGAAGCTTTCTTT. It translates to CASSQEGGRTEAFF.

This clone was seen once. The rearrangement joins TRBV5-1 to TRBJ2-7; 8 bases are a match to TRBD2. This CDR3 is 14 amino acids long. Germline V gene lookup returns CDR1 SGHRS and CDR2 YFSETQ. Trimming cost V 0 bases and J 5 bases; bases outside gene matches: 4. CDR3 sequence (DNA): TGCGCCAGCAGCTTGGCGGGAGGGCCCCACGAGCAGTACTTC. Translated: CASSLAGGPHEQYF.

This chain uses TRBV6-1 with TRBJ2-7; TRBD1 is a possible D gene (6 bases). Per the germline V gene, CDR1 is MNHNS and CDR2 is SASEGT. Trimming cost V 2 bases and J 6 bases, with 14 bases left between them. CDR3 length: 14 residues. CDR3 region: CASSELQGRGEQYF. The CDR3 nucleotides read TGTGCCAGCAGTGAATTACAGGGTAGGGGCGAGCAGTACTTC.

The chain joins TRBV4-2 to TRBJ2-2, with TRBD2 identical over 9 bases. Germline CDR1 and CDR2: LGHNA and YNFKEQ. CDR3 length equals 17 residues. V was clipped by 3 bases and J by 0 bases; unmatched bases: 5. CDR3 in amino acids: CASSHPRLAANTGELFF. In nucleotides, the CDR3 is TGTGCCAGCAGCCATCCCAGACTAGCGGCGAACACCGGGGAGCTGTTTTTT.

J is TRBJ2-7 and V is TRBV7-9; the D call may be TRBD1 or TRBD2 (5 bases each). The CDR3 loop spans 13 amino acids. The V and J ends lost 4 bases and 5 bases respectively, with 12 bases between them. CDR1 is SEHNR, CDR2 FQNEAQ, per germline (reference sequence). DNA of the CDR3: TGTGCCAGCAGCTACCGGGGCGTTAACGAGCAGTACTTC. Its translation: CASSYRGVNEQYF. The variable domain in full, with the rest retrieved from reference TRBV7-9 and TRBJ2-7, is DTGVSQNPRHKITKRGQNVTFRCDPISEHNRLYWYRQTLGQGPEFLTYFQNEAQLEKSRLLSDRFSAERPKGSFSTLEIQRTEQGDSAMYLCASSYRGVNEQYFGPGTRLTVT.

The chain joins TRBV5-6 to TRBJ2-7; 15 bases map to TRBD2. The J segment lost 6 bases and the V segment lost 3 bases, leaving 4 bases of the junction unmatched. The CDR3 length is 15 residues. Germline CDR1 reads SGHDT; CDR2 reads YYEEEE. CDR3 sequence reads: CASSYRTSGRGEQYF. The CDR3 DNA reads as TGTGCCAGCAGCTACCGGACTAGCGGGAGGGGCGAGCAGTACTTC.

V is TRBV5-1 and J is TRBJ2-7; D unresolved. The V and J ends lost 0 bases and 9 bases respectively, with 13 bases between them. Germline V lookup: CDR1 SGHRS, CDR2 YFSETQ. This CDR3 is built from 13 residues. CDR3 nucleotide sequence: TGCGCCAGCAGCTTGGCTGGCCGATCTCGGCAGTACTTC. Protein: CASSLAGRSRQYF.